Listed here are 23 T cell receptor beta chains from one sample, sequenced in a study of cytomegalovirus exposure and HLA in healthy donors. It was with 60 Vbeta and 13 Jbeta primers that the PCR ran. Profiled with immunoSEQ multiplex PCR; TCRdb holds only in-frame clones, not every one. The table lists about 190,000 clones, approximately 87% of them singletons, with over 1% in the top ten. Sequencing input: PBMCs. The origin of the receptors is a man aged 30 to 45 in good health and CMV-seronegative.

The CDR3 region is CASSQDGGGTEAFF. The CDR3 coding sequence is TGCGCCAGCAGCCAAGATGGGGGGGGCACTGAAGCTTTCTTT. The chain combines TRBV4-3 with TRBJ1-1; possible D gene TRBD1, 5 bases. Per germline, CDR1 LGHNA and CDR2 YSLEER. The CDR3 has 14 residues. Trimming removed 0 bases from V and 4 bases from J, with 9 bases in between.

This chain links TRBV6-1 with TRBJ1-1; weak D call: TRBD1 (5 bases). Trimming pared 7 bases from V and 4 bases from J, leaving 13 bases between. The germline CDR1 and CDR2 sequences are MNHNS and SASEGT. The CDR3 contains 13 residues. The CDR3 loop reads CASTPTVATEAFF. The DNA for the CDR3 is TGTGCCAGCACCCCGACAGTCGCCACTGAAGCTTTCTTT.

The rearrangement uses TRBV28 and TRBJ1-1; D gene unclear. This CDR3 spans 13 amino acids. V was cut by 5 bases and J by 6 bases, with 13 bases left in between. In germline, CDR1 is MDHEN, CDR2 SYDVKM. The CDR3 DNA sequence: TGTGCCAGCAGTCGGTTCCCTCCCCCTGAAGCTTTCTTT. It is translated as CASSRFPPPEAFF. Together with reference TRBV28 and TRBJ1-1, the CDR3 gives the full variable domain: DVKVTQSSRYLVKRTGEKVFLECVQDMDHENMFWYRQDPGLGLRLIYFSYDVKMKEKGDIPEGYSVSREKKERFSLILESASTNQTSMYLCASSRFPPPEAFFGQGTRLTVV.

This clone was seen a handful of times. The chain carries TRBV11-2 and TRBJ1-2; D is ambiguous. The CDR3 extends over 14 amino acids. CDR1 and CDR2 from the germline V gene are SGHAT and FQNNGV. The ends were cut back, 2 bases at V and 6 bases at J, with 13 bases in the middle. The DNA for the CDR3 is TGTGCCAGCAGCTTACGTGGGCAGCCCCATGGCTACACCTTC. Amino acids: CASSLRGQPHGYTF.

This sequence joins TRBV18 and TRBJ2-6, with a tentative D call TRBD1 (5 bases). There are 15 residues in the CDR3. Germline assignment: CDR1 KGHSH and CDR2 LQKENI. V shed 1 base and J shed 4 bases, with 8 bases lying between them. The CDR3 DNA reads TGTGCCAGCTCACCACAGGGGTACGGGGCCAACGTCCTGACTTTC. It codes for CASSPQGYGANVLTF.

This sequence joins TRBV2 and TRBJ1-2; TRBD1 is a possible D gene (6 bases). Germline-derived CDR1 and CDR2 are SNHLY and FYNNEI. V gave up 2 bases and J gave up 3 bases, with 19 bases separating them. The CDR3 has 17 amino acids. DNA of the CDR3: TGTGCCAGCAGTGAAATTCGGGGGGCGGTAGGAGACTATGGCTACACCTTC. It is translated as CASSEIRGAVGDYGYTF.

The V call is TRBV6-5, the J call TRBJ1-1; TRBD1 matches at 7 bases. Germline V gene lookup returns CDR1 MNHEY and CDR2 SVGAGI. The CDR3 runs 14 residues. The V segment lost 4 bases and the J segment 4 bases; nucleotides outside the gene matches: 6. In DNA, the CDR3 is TGTGCCAGCAGTTCCTCAGGGGGGGCCACTGAAGCTTTCTTT. Translation gives CASSSSGGATEAFF.

The rearrangement joins TRBV7-2 to TRBJ2-7, with D maybe TRBD1 (5 bases). CDR1 is SGHTA and CDR2 is FQGNSA in the germline V gene. The CDR3 extends over 16 amino acids. Trimming took off 0 bases at V and 0 bases at J, with 12 bases between the two ends. In DNA form, the CDR3 reads TGTGCCAGCAGCTTAGCCCCAGGGATTTACTCCTACGAGCAGTACTTC. It yields the protein CASSLAPGIYSYEQYF.

This chain joins TRBV7-9 and TRBJ2-5; no definite D call. The J call may be incorrect, as the DNA end agrees better with TRBJ2-7. Germline lookup yields CDR1 SEHNR and CDR2 FQNEAQ (reference sequence). The CDR3 loop spans 14 amino acids. The CDR3 coding sequence is TGTGCCAGCAGCTTAGGCTCCTTAAACTACGAGCAGTACTTC. Translating gives CASSLGSLNYEQYF.

This CDR3 is CASSQGSSYGYTF. DNA of the CDR3: TGTGCCAGCAGCCAAGGGAGCAGCTATGGCTACACCTTC. This chain joins TRBV14 and TRBJ1-2; no reliable D call. The V and J ends lost 1 base and 4 bases respectively, with 7 bases between them. The CDR3 runs to 13 residues. Per germline, CDR1 SGHDN and CDR2 FVKESK. Together with reference TRBV14 and TRBJ1-2, the CDR3 gives the full variable domain: EAGVTQFPSHSVIEKGQTVTLRCDPISGHDNLYWYRRVMGKEIKFLLHFVKESKQDESGMPNNRFLAERTGGTYSTLKVQPAELEDSGVYFCASSQGSSYGYTFGSGTRLTVV.

V gene TRBV6-5 combines with J gene TRBJ2-1, with D tentatively TRBD2 (6 bases). The germline CDR1 and CDR2 sequences are MNHEY and SVGAGI. The CDR3 is 14 residues long. Deletions cut 0 bases from V and 16 bases from J, with 19 bases between. CDR3: CASSYSGSSGPDFF. In DNA, the CDR3 is TGTGCCAGCAGTTACTCGGGATCAAGCGGGCCCGATTTCTTC.

Concerning this clone: One junction end does not reproduce the germline sequence, and a read error may be involved. The genes are TRBV7-9 and TRBJ1-4; D remains ambiguous. Germline-derived CDR1 and CDR2 are SEHNR and FQNEAQ (reference sequence). The CDR3 has 13 residues. CDR3 in DNA: TGTTCCAGCAGCTCCGGGTTCAATGAAAAACTGTTTTTT. As protein: CSSSSGFNEKLFF. Full variable domain (remainder filled in from reference TRBV7-9 and TRBJ1-4): DTGVSQNPRHKITKRGQNVTFRCDPISEHNRLYWYRQTLGQGPEFLTYFQNEAQLEKSRLLSDRFSAERPKGSFSTLEIQRTEQGDSAMYLCSSSSGFNEKLFFGSGTQLSVL.

The chain recombines TRBV5-1 with TRBJ2-7, with D possibly matching TRBD1 (6 bases). Trimming stripped 7 bases from V and 2 bases from J, with 22 bases between. The germline V gene encodes CDR1 SGHRS and CDR2 YFSETQ. The CDR3 loop spans 16 amino acids. CDR3 sequence reads: CASRKDPARGPYEQYF. DNA for the CDR3: TGCGCCAGCCGTAAAGACCCGGCCAGGGGACCCTACGAGCAGTACTTC.

The chain couples TRBV11-2 to TRBJ2-2, with TRBD1 matching 10 bases. This CDR3 is 15 amino acids long. The V and J ends lost 9 bases and 4 bases, in that order; junction bases with no gene match: 8. Germline V gives CDR1 SGHAT, CDR2 FQNNGV. CDR3 protein: CARLIRTGGTGELFF. CDR3 DNA: TGTGCCAGGTTAATTAGGACAGGGGGCACCGGGGAGCTGTTTTTT.

The chain has TRBV5-1 and TRBJ1-1; possible D gene TRBD1, 5 bases. Germline CDR1 SGHRS, CDR2 YFSETQ. This CDR3 spans 17 amino acids. Trimming took 3 bases from V and 0 from J, leaving 18 bases between them. The CDR3 DNA sequence: TGCGCCAGCAGCTACCGGCGGGGGGGAAGCATGAACACTGAAGCTTTCTTT. It specifies CASSYRRGGSMNTEAFF.

The chain is built from TRBV6-5 and TRBJ2-5, with a possible D match to TRBD1 (5 bases). The tail of the sequence fits TRBJ2-7 better, so the J call may be wrong. The germline CDR1 and CDR2 sequences are MNHEY and SVGAGI. This CDR3 comprises 12 residues. This CDR3 reads CASTGQAYEQYF. The CDR3 DNA is TGTGCCAGCACAGGGCAGGCCTACGAGCAGTACTTC.

This chain links TRBV7-9 with TRBJ2-2, with 9 bases lining up with TRBD1. The CDR3 contains 14 residues. Germline V gives CDR1 SEHNR, CDR2 FQNEAQ (reference sequence). The junction had 3 bases not matched to a gene; V was cut back by 4 bases and J by 6 bases. Written as DNA, the CDR3 is TGTGCCAGCAGCTCCCGACAGGGGGCCGGGGAGCTGTTTTTT. The encoded protein is CASSSRQGAGELFF.

This rearrangement joins TRBV7-9 to TRBJ2-1; 13 positions agree with TRBD2. Germline V gene data show CDR1 as SEHNR and CDR2 as FQNEAQ (reference sequence). The CDR3 covers 16 residues. J was trimmed by 5 bases and V by 1 base; bases with no gene match: 2. CDR3 bases: TGTGCCAGCAGCTTAGTACTAGCGGGAGGGGACAATGAGCAGTTCTTC. Translation gives CASSLVLAGGDNEQFF.

The chain employs TRBV11-2 and TRBJ2-4, with D possibly matching TRBD1 (6 bases). CDR1 is SGHAT, CDR2 FQNNGV, per germline. V lost 5 bases and J 3 bases, leaving 11 bases between the germline ends. There are 14 residues in the CDR3. The CDR3 DNA is TGTGCCAGCAGCCCCAGGGGTTTCAAAAACATTCAGTACTTC. Translating it yields CASSPRGFKNIQYF.

This clone was detected only a few times. The chain carries TRBV10-3 and TRBJ2-5; possible D gene TRBD2, 5 bases. Germline CDR1 ENHRY, CDR2 SYGVKD. With 0 bases removed from V and 5 bases from J, the gap between germline ends came to 13 bases. The CDR3 contains 15 residues. The CDR3 DNA reads TGTGCCATCAGTGAGTCCTTACTAGAGGTGGAGACCCAGTACTTC. This gives the protein CAISESLLEVETQYF.

The chain has TRBV5-5 and TRBJ1-2; 8 bases fit TRBD1. The V and J ends lost 4 bases and 2 bases, in that order; junction bases with no gene match: 4. The CDR3 has 14 residues. Germline loops: CDR1 SGHKS, CDR2 YYEKEE (reference sequence). The CDR3 sequence is CASSVDRVNYGYTF. CDR3 in DNA: TGTGCCAGCAGCGTGGACAGGGTAAACTATGGCTACACCTTC.

This sequence joins TRBV6-1 and TRBJ2-1, with a tentative D call TRBD1 (5 bases). The germline gives CDR1 MNHNS, CDR2 SASEGT. The CDR3 spans 15 residues. V dropped 7 bases and J dropped 2 bases, with 15 bases sitting between them. The DNA of the CDR3 is TGTGCCAGCAACGAGGTGGGGCTCGCCTACAATGAGCAGTTCTTC. Protein sequence: CASNEVGLAYNEQFF.

The chain joins TRBV7-2 to TRBJ1-5; the match to TRBD1 covers 12 bases. This CDR3 spans 15 amino acids. The V and J ends lost 5 bases and 7 bases, in that order; junction bases with no gene match: 6. Germline V lookup: CDR1 SGHTA, CDR2 FQGNSA. The CDR3 DNA is TGTGCCAGCAGCCGCGGGGGGACAGGGGGCCAGCCCCAGCATTTT. Protein sequence: CASSRGGTGGQPQHF. Together with reference TRBV7-2 and TRBJ1-5, the CDR3 gives the full variable domain: GAGVSQSPSNKVTEKGKDVELRCDPISGHTALYWYRQSLGQGLEFLIYFQGNSAPDKSGLPSDRFSAERTGGSVSTLTIQRTQQEDSAVYLCASSRGGTGGQPQHFGDGTRLSIL.